Each of the 21 T cell receptor beta chains below was sequenced from the same sample in a study of radiation and T cells in renal cell carcinoma. The protocol was immunoSEQ multiplex PCR, while the TCRdb copy is restricted to in-frame clones and leaves out a portion. The sample records some 120,000 clones, over 75% being singletons. Specified time point: blood 2 weeks post-SBRT. As to treatment: 15 Gy SBRT to primary tumor, nephrectomy 4 weeks later. This specimen consisted of blood, obtained from a patient whose treatment included radiotherapy and nephrectomy. Receptors were obtained from a woman in her fifties or sixties with renal cell carcinoma.

This chain links TRBV2 with TRBJ2-3; 11 nucleotides line up with TRBD1. The ends lost 6 bases at V and 3 bases at J; junction bases unmatched: 5. The CDR3 runs 15 residues. Germline values: CDR1 SNHLY, CDR2 FYNNEI. Written as DNA, the CDR3 is TGTGCCAGCAGCGTCTGGGACAGGGGGACAGATACGCAGTATTTT. Amino acids: CASSVWDRGTDTQYF. The variable domain in full, with the rest retrieved from reference TRBV2 and TRBJ2-3, is EPEVTQTPSHQVTQMGQEVILRCVPISNHLYFYWYRQILGQKVEFLVSFYNNEISEKSEIFDDQFSVERPDGSNFTLKIRSTKLEDSAMYFCASSVWDRGTDTQYFGPGTRLTVL.

This rearrangement joins TRBV7-2 to TRBJ2-7; 12 bases map to TRBD1. The germline V gene encodes CDR1 SGHTA and CDR2 FQGNSA. CDR3 length: 15 amino acids. J lost 3 bases, V lost 5 bases, and 5 bases had no gene match. DNA of the CDR3: TGTGCCAGCAGCGACCGGGACAGGGGGCTCTACGAGCAGTACTTC. This codes for CASSDRDRGLYEQYF.

J is TRBJ2-2 and V is TRBV10-3, with a possible D match to TRBD2 (6 bases). Germline values: CDR1 ENHRY, CDR2 SYGVKD. The CDR3 runs to 13 residues. Trimming took 9 bases from V and 3 from J, leaving 11 bases between them. The DNA for the CDR3 is TGTGCCATTAGCGGAGCGGACACCGGGGAGCTGTTTTTT. Translating gives CAISGADTGELFF.

This clone was counted many times. The chain links TRBV5-6 to TRBJ2-3; no clear D gene. Trimming removed 5 bases at V and 0 bases at J, with 16 bases between. Germline CDR1 is SGHDT and CDR2 is YYEEEE. This CDR3 is 16 amino acids long. The CDR3 loop reads CASRDLGADSTDTQYF. Here the CDR3 DNA reads TGTGCCAGCAGGGATCTAGGAGCCGACAGCACAGATACGCAGTATTTT.

The chain combines TRBV7-2 with TRBJ2-5; D is unresolved. Trimming took off 6 bases at V and 1 base at J, with 9 bases between the two ends. Germline V gene data show CDR1 as SGHTA and CDR2 as FQGNSA. The CDR3 sequence is 13 residues long. In nucleotides, the CDR3 is TGTGCCAGCAGGGTGACTGTCCAAGAGACCCAGTACTTC. It specifies CASRVTVQETQYF.

The V gene is TRBV6-4, the J gene TRBJ2-5; a weak D match, TRBD1 (6 bases). The V end was cut by 6 bases, the J end by 2 bases, with 16 bases between. Per germline, CDR1 MRHNA and CDR2 SNTAGT. The CDR3 spans 15 residues. The CDR3 sequence: CASSPSRGTQETQYF. The CDR3 DNA sequence: TGTGCCAGCAGCCCAAGTAGGGGGACACAAGAGACCCAGTACTTC.

This sequence joins TRBV6-5 and TRBJ1-1, with D hard to call. Trimming took 6 bases from V and 0 from J, leaving 14 bases between them. The germline V gene has CDR1 MNHEY and CDR2 SVGAGI. The CDR3 sequence is 15 residues long. The CDR3 DNA reads as TGTGCCAGCAGCCCCAGTCCTCCGTTGAACACTGAAGCTTTCTTT. Protein product: CASSPSPPLNTEAFF.

The chain uses TRBV7-9 and TRBJ2-7, with D maybe TRBD1 (5 bases). Germline CDR1 reads SEHNR; CDR2 reads FQNEAQ (reference sequence). This CDR3 is built from 16 residues. Trimming stripped 3 bases from V and 2 bases from J, with 17 bases between. The DNA of the CDR3 is TGTGCCAGCAGCTTGGGTGGTCTGGACACCGCCTACGAGCAGTACTTC. This translates into CASSLGGLDTAYEQYF.

The chain employs TRBV7-9 and TRBJ2-5; TRBD2 is a possible D gene (6 bases). This CDR3 is 15 amino acids long. Germline values: CDR1 SEHNR, CDR2 FQNEAQ (reference sequence). V lost 5 bases to trimming and J lost 2 bases, with 15 bases between them. The CDR3 bases are TGTGCCAGCAGCCGAACGAGACTAGGTCAAGAGACCCAGTACTTC. Translated: CASSRTRLGQETQYF.

This clone was recorded many times. The chain couples TRBV23-1 to TRBJ1-2; 9 bases agree with TRBD1. TRBV23-1 is placed among ORFs of uncertain function. The CDR3 covers 16 residues. The V and J ends lost 2 bases and 2 bases, in that order; junction bases with no gene match: 6. The CDR3 DNA reads TGCGCCAGCAGTCAACCCAGGACAGGGGCGAACTATGGCTACACCTTC. It encodes CASSQPRTGANYGYTF.

The chain combines TRBV9 with TRBJ2-7; 9 bases are shared with TRBD1. This CDR3 region has 14 residues. Germline CDR1 and CDR2: SGDLS and YYNGEE. The V and J ends lost 0 bases and 3 bases, in that order; junction bases with no gene match: 1. CDR3 DNA: TGTGCCAGCAGCGTAGCGGGACAGGGCTACGAGCAGTACTTC. Its protein is CASSVAGQGYEQYF.

The V call is TRBV20-1, the J call TRBJ1-2; D possibly corresponds to TRBD1 (5 bases). Germline-derived CDR1 and CDR2 are DFQATT and SNEGSKA (reference sequence). The CDR3 runs 10 residues. The CDR3 here is CSADSYGYTF. The DNA for the CDR3 is TGCAGCGCCGACAGTTATGGCTACACCTTC.

The chain couples TRBV18 to TRBJ2-2, with TRBD1 matching 10 bases. The CDR3 is 15 residues long. With V trimmed by 3 bases and J by 5 bases, 3 bases remained unmatched. Germline CDR1 and CDR2: KGHSH and LQKENI. CDR3 nucleotide sequence: TGTGCCAGCTCACCGCGGACAGGGGGGACCGGGGAGCTGTTTTTT. Translated, it gives CASSPRTGGTGELFF.

This chain connects TRBV5-1 to TRBJ2-1, with 9 bases matching TRBD2. Losses at the gene ends were 4 bases for V and 1 base for J; bases not matched to a gene: 15. From germline, CDR1 is SGHRS and CDR2 YFSETQ. This CDR3 is built from 19 residues. The CDR3, as DNA: TGCGCCAGCAGCCCTGGTACTACTAGCGGGCGTCAGTCCTACAATGAGCAGTTCTTC. This gives the protein CASSPGTTSGRQSYNEQFF.

The chain joins TRBV2 to TRBJ1-1, with 7 nucleotides matching TRBD1. Looked up from germline, CDR1 is SNHLY and CDR2 is FYNNEI. The CDR3 is made up of 17 amino acids. Trimming removed 6 bases from V and 1 base from J; junction bases left unmatched: 14. CDR3 protein: CASSATGAPGRNTEAFF. In DNA, the CDR3 is TGTGCCAGCAGCGCTACAGGGGCCCCCGGGCGGAACACTGAAGCTTTCTTT.

The V gene is TRBV2, the J gene TRBJ2-2; weak D call: TRBD2 (6 bases). The V end lost 7 bases, the J end lost 2 bases, and 11 bases lay between the germline ends. CDR1 is SNHLY, CDR2 FYNNEI, per germline. This CDR3 has 14 residues. CDR3 bases: TGTGCCAGCAAAGGAGGGTTCAACACCGGGGAGCTGTTTTTT. Translated: CASKGGFNTGELFF.

Points on this clone: The germline gene is not matched at one end of the junction; a read error may be the cause. The rearrangement links TRBV7-7 to TRBJ2-5, with D possibly being TRBD1 or TRBD2 (6 bases each). This CDR3 region has 14 residues. Germline V gene sequence: CDR1 SSHAT, CDR2 FNYEAQ (reference sequence). As DNA, the CDR3 is TGTGCTAGCAGCTTAAGGGGGGTAAGGGAGACCCAGTACTTC. Residues: CASSLRGVRETQYF.

The chain joins TRBV27 to TRBJ2-3, with 7 bases aligning to TRBD1. The CDR3 is 13 residues long. V dropped 5 bases and J dropped 4; count of bases not matched to a gene: 3. Germline loops: CDR1 MNHEY, CDR2 SMNVEV (reference sequence). CDR3 in DNA: TGTGCCAGCAGTCCCCAGGGGGCAGATACGCAGTATTTT. Its translation: CASSPQGADTQYF.

The chain couples TRBV19 to TRBJ2-3, with D possibly being TRBD2 (6 bases). The V and J ends lost 2 bases and 0 bases respectively, with 9 bases between them. Germline loops: CDR1 LNHDA, CDR2 SQIVND (reference sequence). CDR3 size: 15 residues. Here the CDR3 DNA reads TGTGCCAGTAGTATAATGGGGGGAAGCACAGATACGCAGTATTTT. Translated: CASSIMGGSTDTQYF.

Notes on this clone: Other DNA sequences in the sample encode the same CDR3. The chain has TRBV4-1 and TRBJ2-1; no reliable D call. Germline V gene lookup returns CDR1 MGHRA and CDR2 YSYEKL. The CDR3 totals 14 residues. The V gene lost 0 bases and the J gene lost 2 bases, with 5 bases spanning the gap. CDR3 in DNA: TGCGCCAGCAGCCAAGAAGGCGCCTACAATGAGCAGTTCTTC. Its protein product is CASSQEGAYNEQFF.

The chain employs TRBV28 and TRBJ1-2; tentatively, D is TRBD1 (6 bases). The CDR3 runs to 16 residues. V dropped 6 bases and J dropped 4 bases, with 21 bases sitting between them. The V gene's germline CDR1 is MDHEN and CDR2 SYDVKM. The CDR3 sequence: CASRLLRDTVLYGYTF. In DNA, the CDR3 is TGTGCCAGCAGACTCCTCCGGGACACGGTCCTCTATGGCTACACCTTC.